This TCR beta chain was observed in a study of post-analysis software for immune sequencing data. Study observations and caveats: In patients, about 5 TRBV segments were more frequent than in controls, with TRBV5-6, TRBV5-1 and TRBV20-1 among them. Samples from one preparation batch, clustered by F measure, grouped strongly together.

The table lists this clonotype with a few counts. No antigen is known for it. V lost 6 bases to trimming and J lost 4 bases; unmatched junction nucleotides: 16. CDR3 length: 17 residues. The germline gives CDR1 MNHNS, CDR2 SASEGT. Presence of unique molecular identifiers characterized the TCR beta cDNA libraries. TCRdb called the PCR reads again in MiXCR, with one record for every CDR3 protein. Of 750,000 to 900,000 distinct CDR3 sequences in the sample, 40% to 55% were seen once. The sample was blood. This clonotype was sampled from a girl between 10 and 17 years old with multiple sclerosis. The rearrangement links TRBV6-1 to TRBJ1-2; 8 nucleotides agree with TRBD1. The CDR3: CASSRGQGAKSSYGYTF. As DNA, the CDR3 is TGTGCCAGCAGCCGTGGGCAGGGGGCGAAATCTAGCTATGGCTACACCTTC.